This TCR beta chain originates from a study of CD8 T cells in Susac syndrome (dated by TCRdb to the late 2010s). For context, the study as a whole: Among the Susac syndrome patients who were sequenced, clinically active disease was present in six and clinical remission was observed in fewer than ten. At the time of blood withdrawal, Susac syndrome patients were either therapy-naive, taking corticosteroids (with some also receiving IVIg), or on IVIg alone. The study used repertoire sequencing to test whether antigen drove CD8+ T cell activation and differentiation in Susac syndrome. CD8+ T cell repertoire clonality was compared between about a dozen healthy donors, roughly 14 Susac syndrome patients and around 15 multiple sclerosis patients.

Details on this clonotype: What antigen it recognizes has not been identified. Base qualities are missing; no much larger clone stands one base away.

Peripheral blood CD8+ and CD4+ T cells from healthy donors, Susac syndrome patients and multiple sclerosis patients were profiled using high-throughput TCR beta sequencing. The Susac syndrome patients fulfilled recently defined diagnostic criteria for definite or probable disease. CD8+ TEMRA cells were enriched by FACS, while bulk CD8+ and CD4+ T cells were purified by magnetic negative isolation. Blood was drawn into EDTA tubes, processed within 24 hours, and PBMCs were isolated by density gradient centrifugation. PBMCs intended for TCR sequencing were cryopreserved in liquid nitrogen and were subsequently thawed in a 37 degrees C water bath. Purity of sorted or isolated CD4+, CD8+ and CD8+ TEMRA cells was at least 90%. Summary of the overall study and its limitations: In the total CD8+ and CD8+ TEMRA repertoires, around 15 and five Susac-specific public clones, respectively, were identified. The TCR sequencing and HLA analysis was acknowledged to have included a relatively small number of individuals. CD8+ repertoires in Susac syndrome showed clonal expansion, which was highest in CD8+ TEMRA cells and was greater in clinically active patients than in remitting patients.

From the germline V gene (reference sequence), CDR1 is SGHNT and CDR2 is YYREEE. V has 6 bases trimmed and J has 5 bases trimmed; junction bases matching no gene number 7. From the cysteine up to the phenylalanine, the CDR3 has a length of 13 residues. This entry keeps only the CDR3 DNA: 39 bases, framed from base 1. RNA was extracted using the RNeasy kit, and roughly 0.45 to 1 microgram was reverse transcribed with random hexamers. The immunoSEQ multiplex PCR assay, covering 54 Vbeta and 13 Jbeta segments, was used to amplify TCR beta CDR3 regions. To correct PCR amplification bias, a synthetic template baseline was used for both primer optimization and computational correction. In the paper's pipeline: Reads were annotated to V, D and J genes according to IMGT and were analyzed with immunoSEQ Analyzer, with only productive sequences retained. Clonality was calculated as one minus the Shannon entropy normalized by log2 of the number of productive unique sequences. Public and private clones were assessed among the 100 most prevalent clones of each patient and control. A clone was defined as Susac-specific if it was absent from the healthy and MS cohorts, from some 1,100 published viral clones and from other ImmuneACCESS disease sequences. TCRdb reprocessed the public reads (quality trimming at Q25 with fastp, clone calling with MiXCR) and kept in-frame beta chains. Each entry is one CDR3 protein sequence, shown with its most common DNA and genes. The V and J calls and clone size are TCRdb's, not the authors'. The sample table records about 130,000 distinct CDR3 sequences; around 94% of these occur just once. In total, the top ten clones hold approximately 0.22% of the sample.

Sequencing was carried out using CD8+ T cells from PBMCs. The rearranged chain carries TRBV5-4 and TRBJ1-1, and 7 bases in between align with TRBD1. The receptor comes from a human donor with Susac syndrome. CDR3 region: CASNNRGWTEAFF. In nucleotide form, the sequence is TGTGCCAGCAACAACAGGGGTTGGACTGAAGCTTTCTTT.